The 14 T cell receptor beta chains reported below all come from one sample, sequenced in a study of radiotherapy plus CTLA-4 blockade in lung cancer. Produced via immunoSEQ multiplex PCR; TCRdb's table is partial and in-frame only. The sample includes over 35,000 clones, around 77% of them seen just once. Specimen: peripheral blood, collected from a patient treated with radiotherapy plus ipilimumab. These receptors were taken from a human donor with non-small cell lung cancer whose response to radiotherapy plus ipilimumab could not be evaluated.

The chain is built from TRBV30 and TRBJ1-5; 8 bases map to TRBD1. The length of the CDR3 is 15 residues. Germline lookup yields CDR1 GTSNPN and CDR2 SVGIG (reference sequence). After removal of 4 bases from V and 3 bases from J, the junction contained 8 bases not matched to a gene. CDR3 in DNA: TGTGCCTGGAAGGCCTTGACAGGGGACAATCAGCCCCAGCATTTT. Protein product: CAWKALTGDNQPQHF. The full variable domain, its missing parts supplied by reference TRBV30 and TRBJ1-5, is SQTIHQWPATLVQPVGSPLSLECTVEGTSNPNLYWYRQAAGRGLQLLFYSVGIGQISSEVPQNLSASRPQDRQFILSSKKLLLSDSGFYLCAWKALTGDNQPQHFGDGTRLSIL.

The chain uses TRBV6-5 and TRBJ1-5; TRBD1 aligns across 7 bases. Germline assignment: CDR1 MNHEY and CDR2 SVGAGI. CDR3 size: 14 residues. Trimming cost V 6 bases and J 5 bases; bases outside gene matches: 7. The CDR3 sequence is CASRQGTAYQPQHF. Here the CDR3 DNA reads TGTGCCAGCAGGCAAGGGACAGCGTATCAGCCCCAGCATTTT.

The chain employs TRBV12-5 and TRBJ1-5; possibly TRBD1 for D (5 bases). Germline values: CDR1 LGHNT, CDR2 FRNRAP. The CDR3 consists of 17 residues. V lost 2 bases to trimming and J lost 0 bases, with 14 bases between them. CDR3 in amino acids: CASGLIVQAVSNQPQHF. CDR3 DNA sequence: TGTGCTAGTGGTTTGATTGTACAGGCAGTTAGCAATCAGCCCCAGCATTTT. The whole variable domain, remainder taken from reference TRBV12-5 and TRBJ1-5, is DARVTQTPRHKVTEMGQEVTMRCQPILGHNTVFWYRQTMMQGLELLAYFRNRAPLDDSGMPKDRFSAEMPDATLATLKIQPSEPRDSAVYFCASGLIVQAVSNQPQHFGDGTRLSIL.

The CDR3 reads CASSGGGIPYEQYF. In DNA, the CDR3 is TGTGCCAGCAGTGGGGGGGGGATCCCCTACGAGCAGTACTTC. The chain has TRBV2 and TRBJ2-7, with 7 nucleotides matching TRBD2. The junction had 5 bases not matched to a gene; V was cut back by 4 bases and J by 2 bases. The germline V gene encodes CDR1 SNHLY and CDR2 FYNNEI. This CDR3 is built from 14 residues.

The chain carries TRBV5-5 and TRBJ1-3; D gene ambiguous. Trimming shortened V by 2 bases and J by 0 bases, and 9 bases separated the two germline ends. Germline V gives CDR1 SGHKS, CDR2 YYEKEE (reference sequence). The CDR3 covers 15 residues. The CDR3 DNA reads TGTGCCAGCAGCTTACTCGACACCTCTGGAAACACCATATATTTT. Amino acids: CASSLLDTSGNTIYF.

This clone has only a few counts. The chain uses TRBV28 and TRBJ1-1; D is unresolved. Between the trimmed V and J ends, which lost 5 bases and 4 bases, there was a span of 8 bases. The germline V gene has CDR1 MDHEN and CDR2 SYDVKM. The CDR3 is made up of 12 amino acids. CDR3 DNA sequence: TGTGCCAGCAGTCGCCTAGGCACTGAAGCTTTCTTT. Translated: CASSRLGTEAFF.

CDR3 sequence: CASMTGTGADTQYF. In nucleotides, the CDR3 is TGTGCCAGCATGACCGGGACAGGGGCAGATACGCAGTATTTT. This chain links TRBV2 with TRBJ2-3; 10 bases agree with TRBD1. CDR1 and CDR2 from the germline V gene are SNHLY and FYNNEI. This CDR3 comprises 14 residues. V lost 7 bases, J lost 4 bases, and 5 bases stayed unmatched.

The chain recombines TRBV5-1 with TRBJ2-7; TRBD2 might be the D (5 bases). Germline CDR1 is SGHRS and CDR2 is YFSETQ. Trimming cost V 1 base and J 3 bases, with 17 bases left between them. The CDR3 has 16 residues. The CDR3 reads CASSLSGRTYIYEQYF. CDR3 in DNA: TGCGCCAGCAGCTTGTCGGGGAGAACCTACATCTACGAGCAGTACTTC.

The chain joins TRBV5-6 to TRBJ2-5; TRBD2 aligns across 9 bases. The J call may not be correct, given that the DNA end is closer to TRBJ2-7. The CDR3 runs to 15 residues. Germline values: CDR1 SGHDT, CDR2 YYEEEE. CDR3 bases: TGTGCCAGCAGCTTTAGCGGGGGATACTCCTACGAGCAGTACTTC. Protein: CASSFSGGYSYEQYF.

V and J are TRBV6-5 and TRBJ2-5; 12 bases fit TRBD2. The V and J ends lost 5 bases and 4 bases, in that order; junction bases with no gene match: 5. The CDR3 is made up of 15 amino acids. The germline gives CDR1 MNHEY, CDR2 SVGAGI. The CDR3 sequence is CASSPPGLAGETQYF. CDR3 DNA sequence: TGTGCCAGCAGTCCTCCGGGACTAGCGGGAGAGACCCAGTACTTC.

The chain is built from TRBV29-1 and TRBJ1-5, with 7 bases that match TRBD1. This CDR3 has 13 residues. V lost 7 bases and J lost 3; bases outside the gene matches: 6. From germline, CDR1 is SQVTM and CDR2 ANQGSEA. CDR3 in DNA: TGCAGCGCACAAAAGGGGGCCAATCAGCCCCAGCATTTT. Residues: CSAQKGANQPQHF. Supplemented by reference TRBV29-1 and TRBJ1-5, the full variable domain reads SAVISQKPSRDICQRGTSLTIQCQVDSQVTMMFWYRQQPGQSLTLIATANQGSEATYESGFVIDKFPISRPNLTFSTLTVSNMSPEDSSIYLCSAQKGANQPQHFGDGTRLSIL.

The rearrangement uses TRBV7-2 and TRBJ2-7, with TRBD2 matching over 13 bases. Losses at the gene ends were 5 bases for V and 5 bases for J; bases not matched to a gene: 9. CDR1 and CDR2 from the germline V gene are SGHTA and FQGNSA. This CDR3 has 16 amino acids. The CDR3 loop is CASSRQLAGGYDEQYF. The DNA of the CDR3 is TGTGCCAGCAGCCGCCAACTAGCGGGGGGGTATGACGAGCAGTACTTC. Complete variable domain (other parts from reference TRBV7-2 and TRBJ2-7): GAGVSQSPSNKVTEKGKDVELRCDPISGHTALYWYRQSLGQGLEFLIYFQGNSAPDKSGLPSDRFSAERTGGSVSTLTIQRTQQEDSAVYLCASSRQLAGGYDEQYFGPGTRLTVT.

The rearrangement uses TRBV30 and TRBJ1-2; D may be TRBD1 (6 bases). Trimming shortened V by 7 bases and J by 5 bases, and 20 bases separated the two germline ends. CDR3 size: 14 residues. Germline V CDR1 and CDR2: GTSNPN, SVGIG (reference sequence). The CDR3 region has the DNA TGTGCCTTGCGGGGGACATTTACCCTATATGGCTACACCTTC. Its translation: CALRGTFTLYGYTF.

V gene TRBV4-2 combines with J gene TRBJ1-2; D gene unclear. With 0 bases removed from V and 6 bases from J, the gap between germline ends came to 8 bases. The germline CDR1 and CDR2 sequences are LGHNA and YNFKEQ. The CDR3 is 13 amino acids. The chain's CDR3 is CASSQDSGDGYTF. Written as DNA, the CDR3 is TGTGCCAGCAGCCAAGATAGCGGGGATGGCTACACCTTC.